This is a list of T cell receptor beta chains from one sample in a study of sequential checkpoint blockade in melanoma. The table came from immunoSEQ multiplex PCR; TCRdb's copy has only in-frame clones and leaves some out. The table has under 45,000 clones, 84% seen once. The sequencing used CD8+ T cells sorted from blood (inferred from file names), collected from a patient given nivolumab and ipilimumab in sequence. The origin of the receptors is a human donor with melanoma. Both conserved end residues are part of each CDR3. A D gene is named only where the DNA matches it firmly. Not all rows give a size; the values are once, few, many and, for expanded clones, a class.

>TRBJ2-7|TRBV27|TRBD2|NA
TGTGCCAGCAGCGGGAGGTCGCGGGAGCAGTACTTC
CASSGRSREQYF
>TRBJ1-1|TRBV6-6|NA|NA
TGTGCCAGCAGTTACGGGGGGTCCACTGAAGCTTTCTTT
CASSYGGSTEAFF
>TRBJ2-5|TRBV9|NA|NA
TGTGCCAGCAGCGTAGGGACAGAATTACAAGAGACCCAGTACTTC
CASSVGTELQETQYF
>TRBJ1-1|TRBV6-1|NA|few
TGTGCCAGCAGTCCCCGAGGGAACACTGAAGCTTTCTTT
CASSPRGNTEAFF
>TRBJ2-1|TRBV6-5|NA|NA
TGTGCCAGCAGTTACATAGACTCCTACAATGAGCAGTTCTTC
CASSYIDSYNEQFF
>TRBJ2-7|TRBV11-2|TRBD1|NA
TGTGCCAGCAGCTTAGGTGGGACAGGGGCCTACGAGCAGTACTTC
CASSLGGTGAYEQYF
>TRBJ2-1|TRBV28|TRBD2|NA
TGTGCCAGCAGTTTAAGAGCGGGGGGGCCCAATGAGCAGTTCTTC
CASSLRAGGPNEQFF
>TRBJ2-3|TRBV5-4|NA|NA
TGTGCCAGCACCTGGGGAGGACGGTTCTACACAGATACGCAGTATTTT
CASTWGGRFYTDTQYF
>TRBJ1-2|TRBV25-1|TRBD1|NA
TGTGCCAGCGCCCGGACAGGGGGCGCGGGAGGCTACACCTTC
CASARTGGAGGYTF
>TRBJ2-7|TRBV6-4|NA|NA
TGTGCCAGCAGTGGCGCGGACAGTGCAGAAGACGAGCAGTACTTC
CASSGADSAEDEQYF
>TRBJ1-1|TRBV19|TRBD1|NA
TGTGCCAGTAGTAGCGAGGGGGCTACGACTGAAGCTTTCTTT
CASSSEGATTEAFF
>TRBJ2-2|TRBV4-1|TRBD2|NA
TGCGCCAGCAGCCAGGGAGGGAGTAGAACCGGGGAGCTGTTTTTT
CASSQGGSRTGELFF
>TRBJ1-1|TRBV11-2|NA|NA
TGTGCCAGCAGCTTAGGCACGGTAGAAGCTTTCTTT
CASSLGTVEAFF
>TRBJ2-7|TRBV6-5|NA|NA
TGTGCCAGCAGTCCGTATGGGCCTACCTACGAGCAGTACTTC
CASSPYGPTYEQYF
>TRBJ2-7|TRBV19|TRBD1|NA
TGTGCCAGTAGTCCGACAGGGCTCGACGAGCAGTACTTC
CASSPTGLDEQYF
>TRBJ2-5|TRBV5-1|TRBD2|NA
TGCGCCAGCAGCTCGGGACTAGCGGGAGGGCCTCCGGAGACCCAGTACTTC
CASSSGLAGGPPETQYF
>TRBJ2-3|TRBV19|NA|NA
TGTGCCAGTAGTCCAATTCAGGGGTACACAGATACGCAGTATTTT
CASSPIQGYTDTQYF
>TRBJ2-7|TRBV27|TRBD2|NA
TGTGCCAGCAGTTCGGGACTAGGGTACGAGCAGTACTTC
CASSSGLGYEQYF
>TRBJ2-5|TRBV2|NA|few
TGTGCCAGCAGTGATCCCGTTTCACGCGGGGAGACCCAGTACTTC
CASSDPVSRGETQYF
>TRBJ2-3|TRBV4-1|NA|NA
TGCGCCAGCAGCCAAGATGAGGGTACAGATACGCAGTATTTT
CASSQDEGTDTQYF
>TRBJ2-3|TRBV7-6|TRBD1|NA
TGTGCCAGCAGCTTAACGGGACAGGGTACACCAGATACGCAGTATTTT
CASSLTGQGTPDTQYF
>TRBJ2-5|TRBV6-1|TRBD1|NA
TGTGCCATGGGTACGGGACAGGGATACGAGACCCAGTACTTC
CAMGTGQGYETQYF
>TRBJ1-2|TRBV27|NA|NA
TGTGCCAGCAGTTTGGGATCCGGGCCGGGGGGCTACACCTTC
CASSLGSGPGGYTF
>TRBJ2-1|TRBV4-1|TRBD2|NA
TGCGCCAGCAGCCAAGAGCGAACTAGCGGTGAGAAGGCCTACAATGAGCAGTTCTTC
CASSQERTSGEKAYNEQFF
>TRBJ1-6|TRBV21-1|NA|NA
TGTGCCTGCGCCCAGGGGAGCTCCTATAATTCACCCCTCCACTTT
CACAQGSSYNSPLHF
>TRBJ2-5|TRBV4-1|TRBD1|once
TGCGCCAGCAGCCAAGTTCACGACAGGGGAGAGACCCAGTACTTC
CASSQVHDRGETQYF
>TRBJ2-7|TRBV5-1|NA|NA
TGCGCCAGCAGCCCCGACGACAGCTACGAGCAGTACTTC
CASSPDDSYEQYF
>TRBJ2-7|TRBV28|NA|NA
TGTGCCAGCAGTTTGTACAGGGTAAGGACCTACGAGCAGTACTTC
CASSLYRVRTYEQYF
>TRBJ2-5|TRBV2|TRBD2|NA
TGTGCCAGCAGTCCGGAGGGACTAGCGGATTCCCAAGAGACCCAGTACTTC
CASSPEGLADSQETQYF
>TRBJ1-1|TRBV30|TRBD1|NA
TGTGCCTGGCTCTCCGGGACAGGGACTGAAGCTTTCTTT
CAWLSGTGTEAFF
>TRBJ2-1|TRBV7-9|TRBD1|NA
TGTGCCAGCACGACAGGGAATGAGCAGTTCTTC
CASTTGNEQFF
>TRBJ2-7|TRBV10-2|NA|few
TGCGCCAGCAGTGAGAAAAGGGGCTGGGGCGAGCAGTACTTC
CASSEKRGWGEQYF
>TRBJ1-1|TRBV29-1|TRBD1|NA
TGCAGCGTTGAACGCCGCCAGGACAGGGCCATGAACACTGAAGCTTTCTTT
CSVERRQDRAMNTEAFF
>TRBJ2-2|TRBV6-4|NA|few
TGTGCCAGCAGTGACCCGTCGACAGATAGCGGGGAGCTGTTTTTT
CASSDPSTDSGELFF
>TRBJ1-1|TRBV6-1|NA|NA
TGTGCCAGCAGTGCCTTTACGGCTGAAGCTTTCTTT
CASSAFTAEAFF
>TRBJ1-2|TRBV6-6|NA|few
TGTGCCAGCAGACCTCGGGGGGGCCACTATGGCTACACCTTC
CASRPRGGHYGYTF
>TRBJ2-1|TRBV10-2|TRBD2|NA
TGCGCCAGCAGTGTCGGCGGGGGATTTTACAATGAGCAGTTCTTC
CASSVGGGFYNEQFF
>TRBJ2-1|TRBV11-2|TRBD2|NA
TGTGCCAGCAGCTTAATGAGACTAGCCCCCTACAATGAGCAGTTCTTC
CASSLMRLAPYNEQFF
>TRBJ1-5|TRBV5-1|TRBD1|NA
TGCGCCAGCAGCTTGGGAGACAGGGGGGTCAATCAGCCCCAGCATTTT
CASSLGDRGVNQPQHF
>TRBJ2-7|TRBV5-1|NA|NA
TGCGCCAGCAGCTTGGATCGCGGATTCTCCTACGAGCAGTACTTC
CASSLDRGFSYEQYF
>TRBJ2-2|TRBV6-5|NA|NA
TGTGCCAGCAGTTATTTCATTAACACCGGGGAGCTGTTTTTT
CASSYFINTGELFF
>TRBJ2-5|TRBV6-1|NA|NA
TGTGCCAGCAGTGAATATCAGACCCAGTACTTC
CASSEYQTQYF
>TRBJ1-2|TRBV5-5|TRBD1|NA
TGTGCCAGCAGCCACTCGGGACAGGACACTAACTATGGCTACACCTTC
CASSHSGQDTNYGYTF
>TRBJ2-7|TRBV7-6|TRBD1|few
TGTGCCAGCATGCCGGGACAGGGGGCGCAGGAGCAGTACTTC
CASMPGQGAQEQYF
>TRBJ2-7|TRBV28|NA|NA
TGTGCCAGCACGAGGGCAGGGGAGCCCTACGAGCAGTACTTC
CASTRAGEPYEQYF
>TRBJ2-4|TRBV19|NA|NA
TGTGCCAGTAGTTATAAGAAAGCCGCTGGAAACATTCAGTACTTC
CASSYKKAAGNIQYF
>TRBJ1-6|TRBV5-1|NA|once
TGCGCCAGCAGCTTATTTTATCTGACAGCTATAACGGGTGGATCACCCCTCCACTTT
CASSLFYLTAITGGSPLHF
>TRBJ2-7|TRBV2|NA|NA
TGTGCCAGCAGTACGAACAGGGAATCCTACGAGCAGTACTTC
CASSTNRESYEQYF
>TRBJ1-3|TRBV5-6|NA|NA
TGTGCCAGCGGTCGCGCCTCTGGAAACACCATATATTTT
CASGRASGNTIYF
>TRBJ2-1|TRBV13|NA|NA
TGTGCCAGCAGCTTAATGAGGGCGTCGACCCCCTACTCCTACAATGAGCAGTTCTTC
CASSLMRASTPYSYNEQFF
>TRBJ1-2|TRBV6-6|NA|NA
TGTGCCAGCGGGGGGGTTGTAAATGGCTACACCTTC
CASGGVVNGYTF
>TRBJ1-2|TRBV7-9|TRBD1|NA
TGTGCCAGCAACCCCAGCGATGGGACAGGGGACAACTATGGCTACACCTTC
CASNPSDGTGDNYGYTF
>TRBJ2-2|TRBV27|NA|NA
TGTGCAAGCGGAGAAAACACCGGGGAGCTGTTTTTT
CASGENTGELFF
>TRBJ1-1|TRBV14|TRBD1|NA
TGTGCCAGCAGCCGCATGACAGGGGACACTGAAGCTTTCTTT
CASSRMTGDTEAFF
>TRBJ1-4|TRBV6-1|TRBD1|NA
TGTGCCAGCAGTGAAGTGGGGACAGATAATGAAAAACTGTTTTTT
CASSEVGTDNEKLFF
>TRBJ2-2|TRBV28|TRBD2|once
TGTGCCAGCAGTTTAAGCCCCGGGACTAACGACGGGGAGCTGTTTTTT
CASSLSPGTNDGELFF
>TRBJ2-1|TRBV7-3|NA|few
TGTGCCAGCAGCTTAGGCGGGGAGAATGAGCAGTTCTTC
CASSLGGENEQFF